This is a list of T cell receptor beta chains from one sample in a study of blood T cell repertoires in COVID-19. This table comes from immunoSEQ multiplex PCR, and its TCRdb copy is limited to in-frame clones, with some not included. Among approximately 65,000 clones listed, nearly 90% were seen once. Sequenced input: peripheral blood. The source is a woman between 45 and 60 years old with active COVID-19. Both conserved end residues are part of each CDR3. The D gene is left open where the match is weak. Not all rows give a size; the values are once, few, many and, for expanded clones, a class.

v_gene	d_gene	j_gene	abundance	CDR3aa	CDR3nt
TRBV6-5	TRBD1	TRBJ1-1	NA	CASSRDRSRIEAFF	TGTGCCAGCAGCCGGGACAGGTCTCGAATCGAAGCTTTCTTT
TRBV11-2	TRBD2	TRBJ2-2	once	CASSFSGGANTGELFF	TGTGCCAGCAGCTTTAGCGGGGGTGCGAACACCGGGGAGCTGTTTTTT
TRBV3-1/TRBV3-2	TRBD2	TRBJ2-7	NA	CASSPGLASYEQYF	TGTGCCAGCAGCCCGGGACTAGCGTCCTACGAGCAGTACTTC
TRBV18	NA	TRBJ2-1	NA	CASSPPGGTSYNEQFF	TGTGCCAGCTCACCACCCGGCGGGACCTCCTACAATGAGCAGTTCTTC
TRBV18	NA	TRBJ1-2	NA	CASSPPRNNGLGYTF	TGTGCCAGCTCACCACCGAGGAATAACGGCTTAGGCTACACCTTC
TRBV6-5	NA	TRBJ1-6	NA	CASSYGSPPLHF	TGTGCCAGCAGTTACGGCTCTCCACCCCTCCACTTT
TRBV19	NA	TRBJ1-2	NA	CASNTGFRSYGYTF	TGTGCCAGTAACACCGGGTTCCGCTCTTATGGCTACACCTTC
TRBV30	TRBD2	TRBJ2-5	NA	CAWTSGKETQYF	TGTGCCTGGACTAGCGGAAAAGAGACCCAGTACTTC
TRBV2	TRBD2	TRBJ2-3	NA	CASRVTSHDTTQYF	TGTGCCAGCAGAGTGACTAGCCATGATACCACGCAGTATTTT
TRBV5-6	TRBD2	TRBJ2-3	NA	CASSVPGLAFTTDTQYF	TGTGCCAGCAGCGTCCCGGGACTAGCTTTTACCACAGATACGCAGTATTTT
TRBV19	NA	TRBJ2-3	once	CASSMSDTQYF	TGTGCCAGTAGTATGTCGGATACGCAGTATTTT
TRBV7-3	NA	TRBJ2-3	NA	CASSLARVTDTQYF	TGTGCCAGCAGCTTAGCCAGGGTGACAGATACGCAGTATTTT
TRBV19	NA	TRBJ2-3	NA	CASSARTTLYATDTQYF	TGTGCCAGTAGTGCACGAACAACATTATACGCTACAGATACGCAGTATTTT
TRBV28	TRBD2	TRBJ2-3	NA	CASSSTGTSGSTDTQYF	TGTGCCAGCAGTTCAACCGGGACTAGCGGGAGCACAGATACGCAGTATTTT
TRBV4-2	TRBD2	TRBJ2-7	once	CASSRDILAGPPTYEQYF	TGTGCCAGCAGCCGAGACATACTAGCGGGGCCTCCTACCTACGAGCAGTACTTC
TRBV11-2	TRBD2	TRBJ2-1	NA	CASRSQREAGEQFF	TGTGCCAGCAGATCTCAGCGGGAGGCTGGTGAGCAGTTCTTC
TRBV6-5	NA	TRBJ2-5	once	CASSYLPGLNPETQYF	TGTGCCAGCAGTTACTTACCGGGACTCAACCCAGAGACCCAGTACTTC
TRBV5-1	NA	TRBJ1-2	NA	CASSLERGDYGYTF	TGCGCCAGCAGCTTGGAAAGGGGCGACTATGGCTACACCTTC
TRBV30	NA	TRBJ2-7	NA	CAWSKHHEQYF	TGTGCCTGGAGTAAACACCACGAGCAGTACTTC
TRBV15	NA	TRBJ1-1	NA	CATSLNIGGGSTEAFF	TGTGCCACCAGCCTTAACATAGGGGGGGGTTCCACTGAAGCTTTCTTT
TRBV30	TRBD1	TRBJ1-1	NA	CAWSRARTGGVGTEAFF	TGTGCCTGGAGTCGAGCTAGGACAGGGGGTGTAGGCACTGAAGCTTTCTTT
TRBV6-4	NA	TRBJ1-1	NA	CASSSTANTEAFF	TGTGCCAGCAGTTCGACAGCGAACACTGAAGCTTTCTTT
TRBV3-1/TRBV3-2	NA	TRBJ2-7	NA	CASSQQGYEQYF	TGTGCCAGCAGTCAACAGGGCTACGAGCAGTACTTC
TRBV7-9	NA	TRBJ2-1	NA	CASSFTGSRGTYNEQFF	TGTGCCAGCAGCTTTACGGGGTCTCGCGGGACCTACAATGAGCAGTTCTTC